The rows below give T cell receptor beta chains drawn from one sample of a study of cytomegalovirus exposure and HLA in healthy donors. Assay: immunoSEQ multiplex PCR; the TCRdb copy retains only in-frame clones and omits some. The sample contains 150,000 to 200,000 clones, about 80% of which appear only once. The sequenced sample consisted of PBMCs. Every receptor here comes from a man aged 35-49 years in good health and CMV-seropositive. Both conserved end residues are part of each CDR3. The D gene is left open where the match is weak. Some rows have no size entry. The others give once, few or many, or a class for an expanded clone.

d_gene: TRBD1
v_gene: TRBV28
abundance: -
j_gene: TRBJ2-5
CDR3nt: TGTGCCAGCAGCCGCGCCGGGACAGGGGGCTTCGCCGGGGGAGAGACCCAGTACTTC
CDR3aa: CASSRAGTGGFAGGETQYF

d_gene: TRBD2
v_gene: TRBV18
abundance: -
j_gene: TRBJ2-7
CDR3nt: TGTGCCAGCTCACCATTGCTAGCGGCGACATTGGGAGAGCAGTACTTC
CDR3aa: CASSPLLAATLGEQYF

d_gene: -
v_gene: TRBV9
abundance: -
j_gene: TRBJ1-2
CDR3nt: TGTGCCAGCAGCGCAAGTTACAAGGACGGAAGGGGATATGGCTACACCTTC
CDR3aa: CASSASYKDGRGYGYTF

d_gene: -
v_gene: TRBV4-2
abundance: -
j_gene: TRBJ2-7
CDR3nt: TGTGCCAGCAGCCAAGATCGACTAAACTACGAGCAGTACTTC
CDR3aa: CASSQDRLNYEQYF

d_gene: -
v_gene: TRBV12-5
abundance: -
j_gene: TRBJ2-4
CDR3nt: TGTGCTAGTGGTTTGGTAGTCCCCCGCGGGGCCAAAAACATTCAGTACTTC
CDR3aa: CASGLVVPRGAKNIQYF

d_gene: -
v_gene: TRBV30
abundance: -
j_gene: TRBJ2-1
CDR3nt: TGTGCCTGGAGTGTACGGAGCGATGAGCAGTTCTTC
CDR3aa: CAWSVRSDEQFF

d_gene: -
v_gene: TRBV6-1
abundance: -
j_gene: TRBJ1-5
CDR3nt: TGTGCCAGCAGTGGGCAGGGTGGTCAGCCCCAGCATTTT
CDR3aa: CASSGQGGQPQHF

d_gene: TRBD2
v_gene: TRBV7-3
abundance: -
j_gene: TRBJ2-1
CDR3nt: TGTGCCAGCAGTAGGGAGGGCGGGACCTACAATGAGCAGTTCTTC
CDR3aa: CASSREGGTYNEQFF

d_gene: TRBD1
v_gene: TRBV9
abundance: once
j_gene: TRBJ2-6
CDR3nt: TGTGCCAGCAGCTCTCGGGACAGGGGGCAGGCTGGGGCCAACGTCCTGACTTTC
CDR3aa: CASSSRDRGQAGANVLTF

d_gene: TRBD2
v_gene: TRBV27
abundance: -
j_gene: TRBJ2-7
CDR3nt: TGTGCCAGCAGTTTAGTAGCGGGAGGAGAATGGTACGAGCAGTACTTC
CDR3aa: CASSLVAGGEWYEQYF

d_gene: TRBD1
v_gene: TRBV15
abundance: -
j_gene: TRBJ1-2
CDR3nt: TGTGCCACCAGAGAGACAGGGGGCATGGATGGCTACACCTTC
CDR3aa: CATRETGGMDGYTF

d_gene: TRBD2
v_gene: TRBV27
abundance: -
j_gene: TRBJ2-1
CDR3nt: TGTGCCAGCAGTCTCCGGAGGGGACTAGCGGGAGCAAATGAGCAGTTCTTC
CDR3aa: CASSLRRGLAGANEQFF

d_gene: TRBD1
v_gene: TRBV6-1
abundance: -
j_gene: TRBJ1-1
CDR3nt: TGTGCCAGCAGTGAGGGTTGGGACAGAACTGAAGCTTTCTTT
CDR3aa: CASSEGWDRTEAFF

d_gene: TRBD2
v_gene: TRBV2
abundance: -
j_gene: TRBJ2-7
CDR3nt: TGTGCCAGCAGCGAGCGGGGTAGCTACGAGCAGTACTTC
CDR3aa: CASSERGSYEQYF

d_gene: -
v_gene: TRBV10-3
abundance: -
j_gene: TRBJ1-2
CDR3nt: TGTGCCATCAGTGGAGGGGCAGGGGATGGATATGGCTACACCTTC
CDR3aa: CAISGGAGDGYGYTF

d_gene: -
v_gene: TRBV2
abundance: once
j_gene: TRBJ1-4
CDR3nt: TGTGCCAGCAGTCAAAATCCGGGAATCGGTGAAAAACTGTTTTTT
CDR3aa: CASSQNPGIGEKLFF

d_gene: TRBD1
v_gene: TRBV27
abundance: once
j_gene: TRBJ1-2
CDR3nt: TGTGCCAGCAGCCCGGACAGGGTGATTCGTGGCTACACCTTC
CDR3aa: CASSPDRVIRGYTF

d_gene: TRBD2
v_gene: TRBV4-2
abundance: -
j_gene: TRBJ2-1
CDR3nt: TGTGCCAGCAGCCAAGGGTCGGGCGCGGGAGGGCCGGAAAATGAGCAGTTCTTC
CDR3aa: CASSQGSGAGGPENEQFF

d_gene: -
v_gene: TRBV10-3
abundance: -
j_gene: TRBJ2-1
CDR3nt: TGTGCCATCAGTGAGAGCGGGCTGACTAATGAGCAGTTCTTC
CDR3aa: CAISESGLTNEQFF

d_gene: TRBD2
v_gene: TRBV6-6
abundance: -
j_gene: TRBJ2-1
CDR3nt: TGTGCCAGCAGTTACGTCGGACTAGCGGGGAATGAGCAGTTCTTC
CDR3aa: CASSYVGLAGNEQFF

d_gene: -
v_gene: TRBV9
abundance: -
j_gene: TRBJ2-7
CDR3nt: TGTGCCAGCAGCGTAGGGGCCGGGAGCTCCTACGAGCAGTACTTC
CDR3aa: CASSVGAGSSYEQYF

d_gene: -
v_gene: TRBV5-6
abundance: -
j_gene: TRBJ1-2
CDR3nt: TGTGCCAGCACTACCACTAACAGGGCTAACTATGGCTACACCTTC
CDR3aa: CASTTTNRANYGYTF

d_gene: -
v_gene: TRBV5-1
abundance: -
j_gene: TRBJ2-5
CDR3nt: TGCGCCAGCAGCCTCCCCTCCGGTGCTGAGACCCAGTACTTC
CDR3aa: CASSLPSGAETQYF

d_gene: TRBD1
v_gene: TRBV7-2
abundance: -
j_gene: TRBJ1-2
CDR3nt: TGTGCCAGCAGCTCCCAACCGGGACAGGAGGGGGAAGGCTACACCTTC
CDR3aa: CASSSQPGQEGEGYTF

d_gene: TRBD1
v_gene: TRBV27
abundance: -
j_gene: TRBJ1-1
CDR3nt: TGTGCCAGCAGTTTAGGGAGTATGGACAGGGCGAAAGCTTTCTTT
CDR3aa: CASSLGSMDRAKAFF

d_gene: -
v_gene: TRBV11-3
abundance: -
j_gene: TRBJ2-7
CDR3nt: TGTGCCAGCAGCTTCTCGGGAGTTCTCTCCTACGAGCAGTACTTC
CDR3aa: CASSFSGVLSYEQYF

d_gene: -
v_gene: TRBV4-1
abundance: -
j_gene: TRBJ2-7
CDR3nt: TGCGCCAGCAGCCAAGAACAGCGGCTAGCCTACGAGCAGTACTTC
CDR3aa: CASSQEQRLAYEQYF

d_gene: -
v_gene: TRBV5-8
abundance: few
j_gene: TRBJ2-6
CDR3nt: TGTGCCAGCAGCAGTAGGAGCTCTGGGGCCAACGTCCTGACTTTC
CDR3aa: CASSSRSSGANVLTF

d_gene: -
v_gene: TRBV7-6
abundance: -
j_gene: TRBJ2-5
CDR3nt: TGTGCCAGCAGCCTCGGGGGAGGACCAGAGACCCAGTACTTC
CDR3aa: CASSLGGGPETQYF

d_gene: TRBD2
v_gene: TRBV5-1
abundance: few
j_gene: TRBJ2-7
CDR3nt: TGCGCCAGCAGCTTTAGCGGGATGTCCTTAGGGCAGTACTTC
CDR3aa: CASSFSGMSLGQYF

d_gene: TRBD1
v_gene: TRBV19
abundance: -
j_gene: TRBJ1-1
CDR3nt: TGTGCCAGTATACGTCCAGGGGGAACTGAAGCTTTCTTT
CDR3aa: CASIRPGGTEAFF

d_gene: -
v_gene: TRBV5-1
abundance: few
j_gene: TRBJ1-1
CDR3nt: TGCGCCAGCAGCTTGGACAGGGTTGCGACTGAAGCTTTCTTT
CDR3aa: CASSLDRVATEAFF